Detailed here is one TCR beta chain. Sequencing was performed with immunoSEQ multiplex PCR; in TCRdb, only in-frame clones are kept and a portion is missing. Of tens of thousands of clones listed, roughly 73% are singletons. The ends were cut back, 8 bases at V and 1 base at J, with 12 bases in the middle. Per the germline V gene, CDR1 is MNHEY and CDR2 is SMNVEV (reference sequence). CDR3 length: 13 amino acids. The data are from a study of sequential checkpoint blockade in melanoma. The treatment is: randomized to nivolumab then ipilimumab (arm A) or the reverse (arm B). Live CD3+CD8+ CD19− CD56− cells were sorted from PBMCs.

The receptor comes from a human donor with melanoma. V usage is TRBV27 and J usage is TRBJ2-7; tentative D call: TRBD1 (6 bases). The sequencing here drew on CD8+ T cells sorted from blood (inferred from file names), taken from a patient given nivolumab and ipilimumab in sequence. In DNA form, the CDR3 reads TGTGCCAGCCGGATCCAGGGGTCCTACGAGCAGTACTTC. Its protein product is CASRIQGSYEQYF.